These 25 T cell receptor beta chains were all obtained from the same sample, sequenced in a study of T cell repertoires in urothelial bladder cancer. Libraries were prepared by immunoSEQ multiplex PCR; TCRdb keeps only in-frame clonotypes and omits some of them. This sample has several thousand clones, with 50% to 75% found just once. Source material: tumor-infiltrating cells from bladder cancer. Receptor source: a human donor with urothelial carcinoma.

This clone was recorded at least ten times. The rearrangement joins TRBV7-2 to TRBJ2-2, with 8 nucleotides matching TRBD2. Germline V gene lookup returns CDR1 SGHTA and CDR2 FQGNSA. CDR3 size: 15 residues. Trimming cost V 1 base and J 4 bases; bases outside gene matches: 2. CDR3 nucleotides: TGTGCCAGCAGCTTAGGCGGGGGGCCCACCGGGGAGCTGTTTTTT. Translated, it gives CASSLGGGPTGELFF.

V and J are TRBV11-3 and TRBJ1-1, with D possibly matching TRBD1 (6 bases). V lost 6 bases and J lost 2, with 10 bases in between. Germline V gene sequence: CDR1 SGHNT, CDR2 YENEEA. This CDR3 contains 13 residues. CDR3 DNA sequence: TGTGCCAGCAGTCGGGGGGGCAACACTGAAGCTTTCTTT. Protein product: CASSRGGNTEAFF. Full variable domain (remainder filled in from reference TRBV11-3 and TRBJ1-1): EAGVVQSPRYKIIEKKQPVAFWCNPISGHNTLYWYLQNLGQGPELLIRYENEEAVDDSQLPKDRFSAERLKGVDSTLKIQPAELGDSAVYLCASSRGGNTEAFFGQGTRLTVV.

This clone was counted between two and nine times. The rearrangement joins TRBV15 to TRBJ2-3; a weak D match, TRBD1 (6 bases). The CDR3 runs to 16 residues. Trimming took off 0 bases at V and 0 bases at J, with 10 bases between the two ends. Germline V gene data show CDR1 as LNHNV and CDR2 as YYDKDF (reference sequence). CDR3 DNA sequence: TGTGCCACCAGCAGAGATATAGGGACAAGCACAGATACGCAGTATTTT. It codes for CATSRDIGTSTDTQYF.

The chain recombines TRBV6-1 with TRBJ1-5, with D maybe TRBD1 (6 bases). This CDR3 spans 15 amino acids. Germline CDR1 is MNHNS and CDR2 is SASEGT. V was shortened by 3 bases and J by 0 bases, with 9 bases between the two germline ends. The CDR3 DNA sequence: TGTGCCAGCAGTGAGGGGGCTTATAGCAATCAGCCCCAGCATTTT. It yields the protein CASSEGAYSNQPQHF.

V gene TRBV14 combines with J gene TRBJ2-1, with no clear D. Between the trimmed V and J ends, which lost 6 bases and 1 base, there was a span of 10 bases. This CDR3 is 14 amino acids long. Germline loops: CDR1 SGHDN, CDR2 FVKESK. The CDR3 DNA reads as TGTGCCAGCAGTAAAAGACTTTCCTACAATGAGCAGTTCTTC. Its protein is CASSKRLSYNEQFF.

V gene TRBV4-1 combines with J gene TRBJ1-4; 9 bases are a match to TRBD1. This CDR3 region has 16 residues. V dropped 5 bases and J dropped 8; count of bases not matched to a gene: 12. The germline V gene has CDR1 MGHRA and CDR2 YSYEKL. The CDR3 nucleotides read TGCGCCAGCAGCGGACGGACAGGGGACCGAAGGGAAAAACTGTTTTTT. Amino acid sequence: CASSGRTGDRREKLFF.

The V and J genes are TRBV6-5 and TRBJ2-1; no reliable D call. This CDR3 contains 13 residues. CDR1 is MNHEY and CDR2 is SVGAGI in the germline V gene. V lost 4 bases to trimming and J lost 8 bases, with 12 bases between them. As DNA, the CDR3 is TGTGCCAGCAGTTGGGCTAGTGGCGATGAGCAGTTCTTC. Translating it yields CASSWASGDEQFF.

This clone was observed a few times. The rearrangement uses TRBV27 and TRBJ2-3; TRBD1 matches at 7 bases. The V gene's germline CDR1 is MNHEY and CDR2 SMNVEV (reference sequence). J lost 4 bases, V lost 5 bases, and 9 bases had no gene match. This CDR3 has 15 amino acids. The CDR3, as DNA: TGTGCCAGCAGTCGATACAGGGGTAGCGCAGATACGCAGTATTTT. Encoded protein: CASSRYRGSADTQYF.

This clone is medium-sized (0.01 to 0.1%) within its sample. The chain is built from TRBV12-2 and TRBJ1-3. TRBV12-2 counts as a pseudogene. The CDR3 totals 18 residues. CDR3 loop: CASRLGSPERDSGNTIYF. DNA of the CDR3: TGTGCAAGTCGCTTAGGTTCCCCGGAACGGGACTCTGGAAACACCATATATTTT.

This chain links TRBV7-2 with TRBJ2-4; no clear D gene. The CDR3 is 12 residues long. Germline values: CDR1 SGHTA, CDR2 FQGNSA. The ends were cut back, 3 bases at V and 6 bases at J, with 6 bases in the middle. The CDR3 spells CASSFRSNIQYF. The DNA for the CDR3 is TGTGCCAGCAGCTTTAGGTCAAACATTCAGTACTTC.

By proportion, this clone is medium-sized (0.01 to 0.1%). The chain is built from TRBV19 and TRBJ2-2; 9 bases align to TRBD1. Germline trimming cut 8 bases from V and 0 bases from J; bases unmatched to any gene: 4. Germline CDR1 reads LNHDA; CDR2 reads SQIVND (reference sequence). This CDR3 comprises 15 residues. The CDR3 loop reads CASLRTGANTGELFF. CDR3 DNA: TGTGCCAGTCTTAGGACAGGGGCGAACACCGGGGAGCTGTTTTTT.

This clone is medium-sized by share. The chain combines TRBV1 with TRBJ2-7; the DNA was not compared with TRBD1, the D call given in the table. TRBV1 constitutes a pseudogene. CDR3 length: 16 amino acids. The CDR3 region is CTSSHQPTPCTYEQYF. The CDR3 DNA reads as TGCACCAGCAGCCACCAACCGACACCATGCACCTACGAGCAGTACTTC.

This rearrangement joins TRBV7-8 to TRBJ1-6; 9 bases are a match to TRBD1. The V gene's germline CDR1 is SGHVS and CDR2 FQNEAQ. V shed 1 base and J 11 bases; nucleotides not matched to a gene: 3. This CDR3 is 14 amino acids long. In nucleotides, the CDR3 is TGTGCCAGCAGCTTAGGGGACAGGGACCCACCCCTCCACTTT. Encoded protein: CASSLGDRDPPLHF.

This chain links TRBV2 with TRBJ2-1; possible D gene TRBD2, 5 bases. The V gene's germline CDR1 is SNHLY and CDR2 FYNNEI. Trimming took 7 bases from V and 2 from J, leaving 12 bases between them. This CDR3 has 14 residues. This CDR3 is CASMGRGAYNEQFF. The CDR3 DNA reads as TGTGCCAGCATGGGCCGGGGAGCCTACAATGAGCAGTTCTTC. Drawing the rest from reference TRBV2 and TRBJ2-1, the complete variable domain is EPEVTQTPSHQVTQMGQEVILRCVPISNHLYFYWYRQILGQKVEFLVSFYNNEISEKSEIFDDQFSVERPDGSNFTLKIRSTKLEDSAMYFCASMGRGAYNEQFFGPGTRLTVL.

In this sample, this clone turned up a few times. The chain couples TRBV5-1 to TRBJ2-3; D is perhaps TRBD2 (7 bases). Per the germline V gene, CDR1 is SGHRS and CDR2 is YFSETQ. The V end was cut by 4 bases, the J end by 4 bases, with 13 bases between. The CDR3 is 14 amino acids. CDR3 nucleotides: TGCGCCAGCAGCCCGACGGGGGGCCCAGATACGCAGTATTTT. Its protein product is CASSPTGGPDTQYF.

Relative to its sample, this clone is medium-sized. The chain recombines TRBV7-9 with TRBJ2-5; tentatively, D is TRBD1 (5 bases). CDR1 and CDR2 from the germline V gene are SEHNR and FQNEAQ (reference sequence). This CDR3 is 15 amino acids long. V gave up 5 bases and J gave up 5 bases, with 18 bases separating them. The CDR3 DNA reads TGTGCCAGCAGCATTATTAGTGAAGGGGTTGAGACCCAGTACTTC. Residues: CASSIISEGVETQYF.

This clone showed up just a few times. Written as DNA, the CDR3 is TGTGCCAGCAGCTTAGTCCCAGATACGCAGTATTTT. Its translation is CASSLVPDTQYF. This chain connects TRBV11-3 to TRBJ2-3; unclear D gene. This CDR3 is built from 12 residues. V was shortened by 1 base and J by 4 bases, with 3 bases between the two germline ends. Germline V lookup: CDR1 SGHNT, CDR2 YENEEA.

This rearrangement joins TRBV6-5 to TRBJ1-5, with unresolved D. V lost 6 bases and J lost 0, with 6 bases in between. CDR3 length: 13 residues. Germline CDR1 MNHEY, CDR2 SVGAGI. This CDR3 reads CASRPYSNQPQHF. CDR3 nucleotides: TGTGCCAGCAGGCCTTATAGCAATCAGCCCCAGCATTTT.

The J gene is TRBJ2-3, the V gene TRBV7-2, with TRBD2 matching 12 bases. The CDR3 totals 17 residues. Germline trimming cut 3 bases from V and 3 bases from J; bases unmatched to any gene: 7. Germline V gene lookup returns CDR1 SGHTA and CDR2 FQGNSA. CDR3 nucleotide sequence: TGTGCCAGCAGCTTGACTCCGGGACTAGCGGGTACAGATACGCAGTATTTT. Amino acid sequence: CASSLTPGLAGTDTQYF.

This chain joins TRBV19 and TRBJ2-1; D is ambiguous. Germline V lookup: CDR1 LNHDA, CDR2 SQIVND (reference sequence). Trimming cost V 6 bases and J 0 bases, with 12 bases left between them. The length of the CDR3 is 15 residues. CDR3 DNA: TGTGCCAGTAGCCAGACGCTTAGCTCCTACAATGAGCAGTTCTTC. This codes for CASSQTLSSYNEQFF.

The chain is built from TRBV5-4 and TRBJ2-2; perhaps TRBD2 as D (6 bases). The germline CDR1 and CDR2 sequences are SGHNT and YYREEE (reference sequence). This CDR3 contains 16 residues. V was shortened by 0 bases and J by 6 bases, with 15 bases between the two germline ends. CDR3 bases: TGTGCCAGCAGCTTGGACGGGGGATTCAGAGCCGGGGAGCTGTTTTTT. This codes for CASSLDGGFRAGELFF.

This clone has just a few counts. The rearrangement links TRBV11-2 to TRBJ2-2; 7 positions agree with TRBD1. Trimming removed 5 bases from V and 4 bases from J; junction bases left unmatched: 7. CDR3 size: 15 residues. Germline V gene lookup returns CDR1 SGHAT and CDR2 FQNNGV. CDR3 sequence (DNA): TGTGCCAGCAGCATACAGGGGTGGGGCACCGGGGAGCTGTTTTTT. Translation: CASSIQGWGTGELFF.

This rearrangement joins TRBV5-1 to TRBJ1-1; D not resolved. This CDR3 spans 16 amino acids. Trimming removed 0 bases at V and 1 base at J, with 13 bases between. The V gene's germline CDR1 is SGHRS and CDR2 YFSETQ. This CDR3 reads CASSLAFQVRNTEAFF. The CDR3 coding sequence is TGCGCCAGCAGCTTGGCCTTTCAGGTACGGAACACTGAAGCTTTCTTT.

This clone turned up a few times. The gene calls are TRBV29-1 and TRBJ1-1, with TRBD1 matching 7 bases. V dropped 6 bases and J dropped 3; count of bases not matched to a gene: 7. In germline, CDR1 is SQVTM, CDR2 ANQGSEA. The CDR3 covers 13 residues. CDR3 nucleotide sequence: TGCAGCGTGACAGGGCCCGAGGACACTGAAGCTTTCTTT. As protein: CSVTGPEDTEAFF. Supplemented by reference TRBV29-1 and TRBJ1-1, the full variable domain reads SAVISQKPSRDICQRGTSLTIQCQVDSQVTMMFWYRQQPGQSLTLIATANQGSEATYESGFVIDKFPISRPNLTFSTLTVSNMSPEDSSIYLCSVTGPEDTEAFFGQGTRLTVV.

The chain couples TRBV10-2 to TRBJ1-2; TRBD1 might be the D (6 bases). The CDR3 is 14 residues long. V was shortened by 3 bases and J by 3 bases, with 11 bases between the two germline ends. Germline assignment: CDR1 WSHSY and CDR2 SAAADI. The CDR3 DNA follows: TGCGCCAGCAGTGATGGGGGGCTGTACTATGGCTACACCTTC. It is translated as CASSDGGLYYGYTF.